Presented here are 18 T cell receptor beta chains from one specimen sequenced in a study of T cells after yellow fever vaccination. TCRdb independently ran MiXCR on the 5' RACE reads; one entry per CDR3 protein. Of approximately 550,000 distinct CDR3 sequences listed, 15% to 20% were seen once; the top ten hold approximately 14%. The source material was PBMCs, sampled 15 days after the yellow fever booster vaccination. The source of these receptors is a man younger than 40 who received the YFV17D yellow fever vaccine.

V usage is TRBV2 and J usage is TRBJ2-1; maybe TRBD1 (6 bases). The germline CDR1 and CDR2 sequences are SNHLY and FYNNEI. There are 15 residues in the CDR3. V shed 8 bases and J shed 5 bases, with 19 bases lying between them. As DNA, the CDR3 is TGTGCCAGCGGGGGTAGGAGGACAGCTAACAATGAGCAGTTCTTC. Residues: CASGGRRTANNEQFF.

This clonotype was found many times. The J gene is TRBJ2-2, the V gene TRBV5-1; the match to TRBD2 covers 12 bases. Germline CDR1 SGHRS, CDR2 YFSETQ. Germline trimming cut 3 bases from V and 3 bases from J; bases unmatched to any gene: 9. The CDR3 covers 18 residues. The CDR3, as DNA: TGCGCCAGCAGCTCGACGGCTAGCGGGAGGGCCGACACCGGGGAGCTGTTTTTT. It translates to CASSSTASGRADTGELFF.

The genes are TRBV27 and TRBJ2-7, with D uncertain. Per the germline V gene, CDR1 is MNHEY and CDR2 is SMNVEV (reference sequence). The CDR3 runs 12 residues. With 4 bases removed from V and 2 bases from J, the gap between germline ends came to 6 bases. Here the CDR3 DNA reads TGTGCCAGCAGTTCCTATACCTACGAGCAGTACTTC. Encoded protein: CASSSYTYEQYF.

The chain links TRBV9 to TRBJ1-5; D is uncertain. V lost 0 bases and J lost 4, with 5 bases in between. The CDR3 sequence is 13 residues long. Germline-derived CDR1 and CDR2 are SGDLS and YYNGEE. Written as DNA, the CDR3 is TGTGCCAGCAGCGTAGACATTAATCAGCCCCAGCATTTT. This gives the protein CASSVDINQPQHF.

The V gene is TRBV29-1, the J gene TRBJ2-1, with TRBD2 identical over 13 bases. The CDR3 runs 13 residues. Germline V gives CDR1 SQVTM, CDR2 ANQGSEA. V shed 6 bases and J 8 bases; nucleotides not matched to a gene: 4. Here the CDR3 reads CSVRTSGRYEQFF. CDR3 DNA: TGCAGCGTCCGGACTAGCGGGAGATATGAGCAGTTCTTC.

This clonotype appeared a few times. The chain combines TRBV5-5 with TRBJ2-1, with D perhaps given as TRBD1 or TRBD2 (6 bases each). V was cut by 8 bases and J by 3 bases, with 15 bases left in between. Germline V gene data show CDR1 as SGHKS and CDR2 as YYEKEE (reference sequence). CDR3 size: 14 residues. The CDR3 here is CASGGGAVYNEQFF. The DNA for the CDR3 is TGTGCCAGTGGAGGGGGAGCGGTCTACAATGAGCAGTTCTTC.

This clonotype was counted at least ten times. The genes are TRBV27 and TRBJ2-1, with a weak D call TRBD2 (6 bases). CDR3 length equals 17 residues. Trimming pared 6 bases from V and 1 base from J, leaving 19 bases between. Germline V gene sequence: CDR1 MNHEY, CDR2 SMNVEV (reference sequence). The CDR3 reads CASRNPSSADSYNEQFF. Written as DNA, the CDR3 is TGTGCCAGCAGAAATCCCTCTAGCGCTGATTCCTACAATGAGCAGTTCTTC.

The sample holds many counts of this clonotype. This rearrangement joins TRBV7-2 to TRBJ2-7; D call uncertain. Trimming took 1 base from V and 6 from J, leaving 10 bases between them. The CDR3 spans 13 residues. The germline V gene encodes CDR1 SGHTA and CDR2 FQGNSA. The CDR3 reads CASSLGRVVEQYF. CDR3 DNA sequence: TGTGCCAGCAGCTTAGGAAGGGTCGTCGAGCAGTACTTC.

The V call is TRBV6-1, the J call TRBJ2-5; 8 nucleotides agree with TRBD1. Germline-derived CDR1 and CDR2 are MNHNS and SASEGT. J was trimmed by 2 bases and V by 5 bases; bases with no gene match: 10. The CDR3 totals 16 residues. The CDR3 DNA follows: TGTGCCAGCAGTCTTGAACCGGGACAGGTTCAAGAGACCCAGTACTTC. This translates into CASSLEPGQVQETQYF.

This clonotype came up a few times. The chain is built from TRBV5-4 and TRBJ1-2, with TRBD1 identical over 7 bases. The CDR3 contains 14 residues. The germline V gene has CDR1 SGHNT and CDR2 YYREEE (reference sequence). Trimming took 5 bases from V and 4 from J; bases not matched to a gene: 8. CDR3 in amino acids: CASSRSQGVYGYTF. The CDR3 coding sequence is TGTGCCAGCAGTCGATCGCAGGGGGTCTATGGCTACACCTTC.

The V gene is TRBV7-8, the J gene TRBJ2-1; 7 bases match TRBD1. Germline trimming cut 5 bases from V and 10 bases from J; bases unmatched to any gene: 5. Germline V gene data show CDR1 as SGHVS and CDR2 as FQNEAQ. The CDR3 has 12 residues. CDR3 residues: CASSRGGGEQFF. CDR3 DNA: TGTGCCAGCAGCCGAGGGGGCGGCGAGCAGTTCTTC.

This rearrangement joins TRBV23-1 to TRBJ2-4; no clear D. Being an ORF, TRBV23-1 has a function that is uncertain. This CDR3 is built from 14 residues. V dropped 7 bases and J dropped 0 bases, with 10 bases sitting between them. The CDR3 spells CASTEQRAKNIQYF. Here the CDR3 DNA reads TGCGCCAGCACGGAACAGAGAGCCAAAAACATTCAGTACTTC.

This clonotype was counted between two and nine times. The V call is TRBV12-3 or TRBV12-4, the J call TRBJ2-3, with 13 nucleotides matching TRBD2. This CDR3 is built from 17 residues. V shed 6 bases and J 3 bases; nucleotides not matched to a gene: 9. This CDR3 reads CASRSGTSGTRTDTQYF. In DNA, the CDR3 is TGTGCCAGCAGGTCCGGGACTAGCGGGACGCGGACAGATACGCAGTATTTT.

V gene TRBV29-1 combines with J gene TRBJ1-1; 8 nucleotides line up with TRBD1. V shed 6 bases and J 2 bases; nucleotides not matched to a gene: 5. CDR1 is SQVTM and CDR2 is ANQGSEA in the germline V gene. The CDR3 length is 13 residues. Written as DNA, the CDR3 is TGCAGCGTAATGACAGGGGCCAACACTGAAGCTTTCTTT. Its translation: CSVMTGANTEAFF.

There are many counts of this clonotype. The junction departs from the called germline gene at one end, perhaps through a read error. This chain connects TRBV12-3 or TRBV12-4 to TRBJ2-1; 7 bases fit TRBD2. This CDR3 has 13 residues. The CDR3 spells CASRDRDYHEQFF. CDR3 in DNA: TGTGCCAGCAGGGACCGGGACTACCATGAGCAGTTCTTC.

The genes are TRBV20-1 and TRBJ2-7; 7 nucleotides match TRBD2. V shed 2 bases, J shed 3 bases, and the junction held 4 bases outside the gene matches. Germline values: CDR1 DFQATT, CDR2 SNEGSKA (reference sequence). The CDR3 has 13 residues. The CDR3 sequence is CSARSGEFYEQYF. The CDR3 DNA follows: TGCAGTGCTAGAAGCGGGGAATTCTACGAGCAGTACTTC.

This chain joins TRBV20-1 and TRBJ2-1; tentative D call: TRBD2 (6 bases). Trimming cost V 1 base and J 10 bases, with 14 bases left between them. There are 13 residues in the CDR3. The germline gives CDR1 DFQATT, CDR2 SNEGSKA (reference sequence). This chain's CDR3 is CSARAMGGEEQFF. The CDR3, as DNA: TGCAGTGCTAGAGCCATGGGAGGAGAGGAGCAGTTCTTC.

This chain uses TRBV5-1 with TRBJ2-1; D is unclear. The CDR3 loop spans 14 amino acids. Between the trimmed V and J ends, which lost 1 base and 8 bases, there was a span of 13 bases. Per germline, CDR1 SGHRS and CDR2 YFSETQ. The CDR3 region has the DNA TGCGCCAGCAGCTTGAGGTCAATTGGAGATGAGCAGTTCTTC. It yields the protein CASSLRSIGDEQFF.